This T cell receptor (beta chain) came from a study of blood T cell repertoires in COVID-19. Across the whole study: T cells, B-cell-depleted T cells, or PBMCs provided the cDNA or gDNA that served as material.

This table comes from immunoSEQ multiplex PCR, and its TCRdb copy is limited to in-frame clones, with some not included. The sample contains around 200,000 clones, approximately 80% of which appear only once. The germline V and J ends were trimmed by 0 bases and 7 bases, with 19 bases remaining between them. The CDR3 covers 16 residues. Per germline, CDR1 LGHNA and CDR2 YSLEER. Source material: peripheral blood. The TCR originated in an elderly woman with acute or convalescent COVID-19. The rearrangement links TRBV4-3 to TRBJ2-7; a possible D gene is TRBD1 (6 bases). In nucleotides, the CDR3 is TGCGCCAGCAGCCAAGATGTGGACAGAACGACCTGGGAGCAGTACTTC. This gives the protein CASSQDVDRTTWEQYF.